One and the same sample provided the 7 T cell receptor beta chains below, sequenced in a study of spatial heterogeneity in lung cancer. The time point was: sample taken at primary tumor resection. MiXCR was run by TCRdb on the 5' RACE reads, yielding one entry per CDR3 protein. The profile shows around 11,000 distinct CDR3 sequences, 6.3% of them singletons. This sample comprised PBMCs, obtained at surgery. Every receptor here comes from a male donor with early-stage non-small cell lung cancer.

This clonotype was counted ten times or more. This chain connects TRBV20-1 to TRBJ1-2; D is perhaps TRBD1 (6 bases). Germline V gives CDR1 DFQATT, CDR2 SNEGSKA (reference sequence). The CDR3 spans 14 residues. V was cut by 0 bases and J by 7 bases, with 15 bases left in between. CDR3 DNA sequence: TGCAGTGCTAGAGAGGGGGCAGGGGTCTTTGGCTACACCTTC. Translating it yields CSAREGAGVFGYTF.

V and J are TRBV7-9 and TRBJ2-3; a weak D match, TRBD1 (5 bases). The CDR3 loop spans 12 amino acids. Germline-derived CDR1 and CDR2 are SEHNR and FQNEAQ (reference sequence). Trimming cost V 4 bases and J 6 bases, with 8 bases left between them. The CDR3 bases are TGTGCCAGCAGCTCCCAGGGCGATACGCAGTATTTT. Its translation: CASSSQGDTQYF.

A few counts support this clonotype. The chain joins TRBV7-2 to TRBJ2-3; 10 nucleotides align to TRBD2. The V segment lost 3 bases and the J segment 5 bases; nucleotides outside the gene matches: 2. Germline loops: CDR1 SGHTA, CDR2 FQGNSA. The CDR3 covers 14 residues. CDR3 protein: CASSFRLAGDTQYF. CDR3 DNA sequence: TGTGCCAGCAGCTTCCGACTAGCGGGAGATACGCAGTATTTT.

This clonotype is classed as medium-sized. This sequence joins TRBV9 and TRBJ2-3; maybe TRBD1 (6 bases). This CDR3 spans 13 amino acids. V was trimmed by 3 bases and J by 2 bases, leaving 7 bases between them. Germline V lookup: CDR1 SGDLS, CDR2 YYNGEE. CDR3 sequence (DNA): TGTGCCAGCAGCGGGGGGCCCACAGATACGCAGTATTTT. It yields the protein CASSGGPTDTQYF. Full variable domain (missing parts from reference TRBV9 and TRBJ2-3): DSGVTQTPKHLITATGQRVTLRCSPRSGDLSVYWYQQSLDQGLQFLIQYYNGEERAKGNILERFSAQQFPDLHSELNLSSLELGDSALYFCASSGGPTDTQYFGPGTRLTVL.

In its sample, this clonotype ranks as medium-sized. The chain links TRBV29-1 to TRBJ2-3; D is perhaps TRBD1 or TRBD2 (6 bases each). The V end was cut by 1 base, the J end by 5 bases, with 16 bases between. The CDR3 has 15 amino acids. CDR1 is SQVTM, CDR2 ANQGSEA, per germline. The CDR3 DNA is TGCAGCGTTGAAGGGGGGGCCCTAGCCCAAGATACGCAGTATTTT. Translated, it gives CSVEGGALAQDTQYF.

This clonotype came up many times. The chain couples TRBV10-2 to TRBJ2-3; the match to TRBD2 covers 10 bases. Germline CDR1 reads WSHSY; CDR2 reads SAAADI. V gave up 6 bases and J gave up 3 bases; unmatched junction bases: 18. This CDR3 contains 19 residues. The CDR3 loop reads CASSRTSGGPTSVTDTQYF. CDR3 coding DNA: TGCGCCAGCAGCCGGACTAGCGGAGGCCCTACTTCCGTAACAGATACGCAGTATTTT.

This clonotype was observed a few times. The genes are TRBV19 and TRBJ2-3, with TRBD1 as a possible D gene (6 bases). This CDR3 comprises 16 residues. Germline assignment: CDR1 LNHDA and CDR2 SQIVND (reference sequence). The V gene lost 3 bases and the J gene lost 1 base, with 14 bases spanning the gap. As DNA, the CDR3 is TGTGCCAGTAGTATTTCGGGACATCGCCGCACAGATACGCAGTATTTT. Translation gives CASSISGHRRTDTQYF.